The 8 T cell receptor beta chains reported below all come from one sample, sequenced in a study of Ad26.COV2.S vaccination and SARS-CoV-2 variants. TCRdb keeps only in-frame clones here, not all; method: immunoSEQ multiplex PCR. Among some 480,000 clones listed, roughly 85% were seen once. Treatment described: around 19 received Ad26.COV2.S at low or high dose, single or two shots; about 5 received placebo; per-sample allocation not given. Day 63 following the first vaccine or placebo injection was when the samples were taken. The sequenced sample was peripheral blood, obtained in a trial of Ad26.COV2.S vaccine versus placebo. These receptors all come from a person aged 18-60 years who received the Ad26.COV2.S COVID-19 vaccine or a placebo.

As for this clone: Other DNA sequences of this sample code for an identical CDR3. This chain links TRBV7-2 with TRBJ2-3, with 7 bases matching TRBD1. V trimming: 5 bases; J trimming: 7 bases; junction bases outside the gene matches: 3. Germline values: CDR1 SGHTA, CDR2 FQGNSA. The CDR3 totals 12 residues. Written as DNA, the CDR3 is TGTGCCAGCAGCCTACAGGGGAATACGCAGTATTTT. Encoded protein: CASSLQGNTQYF.

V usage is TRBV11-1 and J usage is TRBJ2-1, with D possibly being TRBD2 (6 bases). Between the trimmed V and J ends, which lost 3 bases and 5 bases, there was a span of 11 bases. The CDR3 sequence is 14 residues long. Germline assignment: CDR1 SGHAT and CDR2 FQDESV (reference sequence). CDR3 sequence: CASSFHSGDNEQFF. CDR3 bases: TGTGCCAGCAGCTTCCATAGCGGTGACAATGAGCAGTTCTTC. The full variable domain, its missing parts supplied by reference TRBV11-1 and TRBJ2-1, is EAEVAQSPRYKITEKSQAVAFWCDPISGHATLYWYRQILGQGPELLVQFQDESVVDDSQLPKDRFSAERLKGVDSTLKIQPAELGDSAMYLCASSFHSGDNEQFFGPGTRLTVL.

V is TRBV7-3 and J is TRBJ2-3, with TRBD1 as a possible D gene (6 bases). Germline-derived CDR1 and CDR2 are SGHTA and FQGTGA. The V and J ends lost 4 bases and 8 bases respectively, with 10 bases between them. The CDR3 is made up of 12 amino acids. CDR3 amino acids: CASSSSDSTQYF. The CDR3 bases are TGTGCCAGCAGCTCTTCGGACAGTACGCAGTATTTT.

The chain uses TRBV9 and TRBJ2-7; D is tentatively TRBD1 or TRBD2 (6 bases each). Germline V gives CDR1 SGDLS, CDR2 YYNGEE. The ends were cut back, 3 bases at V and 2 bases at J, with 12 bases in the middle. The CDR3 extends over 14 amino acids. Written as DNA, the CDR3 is TGTGCCAGCAGCGAGGGGGGCTCCCCCTACGAGCAGTACTTC. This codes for CASSEGGSPYEQYF. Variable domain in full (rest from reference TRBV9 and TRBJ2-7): DSGVTQTPKHLITATGQRVTLRCSPRSGDLSVYWYQQSLDQGLQFLIQYYNGEERAKGNILERFSAQQFPDLHSELNLSSLELGDSALYFCASSEGGSPYEQYFGPGTRLTVT.

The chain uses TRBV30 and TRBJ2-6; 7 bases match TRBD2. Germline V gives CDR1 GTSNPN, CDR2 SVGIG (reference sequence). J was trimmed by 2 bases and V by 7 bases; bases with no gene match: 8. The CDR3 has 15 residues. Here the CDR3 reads CALTLGGTGANVLTF. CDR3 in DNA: TGTGCCTTAACCCTGGGGGGGACTGGGGCCAACGTCCTGACTTTC.

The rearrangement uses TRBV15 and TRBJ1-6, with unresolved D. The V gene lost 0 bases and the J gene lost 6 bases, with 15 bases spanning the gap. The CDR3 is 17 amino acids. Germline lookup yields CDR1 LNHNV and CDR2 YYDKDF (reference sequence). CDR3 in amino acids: CATSRDKSGSINSPLHF. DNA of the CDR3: TGTGCCACCAGCAGAGACAAGTCCGGGTCTATTAATTCACCCCTCCACTTT.

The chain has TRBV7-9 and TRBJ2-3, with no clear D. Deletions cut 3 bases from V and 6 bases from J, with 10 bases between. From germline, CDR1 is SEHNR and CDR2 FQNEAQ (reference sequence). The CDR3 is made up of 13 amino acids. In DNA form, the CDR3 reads TGTGCCAGCAGCTTCGGACCCAACGATACGCAGTATTTT. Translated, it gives CASSFGPNDTQYF.

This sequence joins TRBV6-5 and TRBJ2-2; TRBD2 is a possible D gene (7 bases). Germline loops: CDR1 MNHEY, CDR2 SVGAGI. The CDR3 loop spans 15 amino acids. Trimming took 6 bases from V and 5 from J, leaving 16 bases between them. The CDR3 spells CASRFGGQRTGELFF. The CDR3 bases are TGTGCCAGCAGGTTCGGGGGGCAGAGGACCGGGGAGCTGTTTTTT.